The clone carrying this TCR beta chain was counted between two and nine times. The antigen is undetermined. Specified treatment: oral pan-JAK inhibitor, 5-10 mg twice daily. V lost 6 bases and J lost 0; bases outside the gene matches: 8. The CDR3 loop spans 16 amino acids. Per the germline V gene, CDR1 is MDHEN and CDR2 is SYDVKM. Investigators isolated RNA and reverse transcribed it into cDNA to act as the sequencing template. Produced via immunoSEQ multiplex PCR; TCRdb's table is partial and in-frame only. The sample lists some 240,000 clones; 50% to 70% were seen once. The record originates from a study of CD8+ T cells in alopecia areata. Study background: Percent of scalp involved defined treated patients' severity scores. Whole-study findings and limits: Expanded CD8+ clones among the top 100, and scalp clonality, were significantly decreased by tofacitinib. While patients received tofacitinib, many expanded lesional clones remained present in scalp and blood.

This TCR was recovered from a human donor with alopecia areata. This chain joins TRBV28 and TRBJ1-1; 9 positions match TRBD1. Sequenced material: CD4+ T cells sorted from blood, taken at week 4, from a patient treated with tofacitinib. CDR3 in amino acids: CASSLGTGTMNTEAFF. CDR3 DNA sequence: TGTGCCAGCAGCCTTGGGACAGGGACGATGAACACTGAAGCTTTCTTT.